This TCR beta chain was sequenced during a study of ipilimumab plus nivolumab after autologous stem cell transplantation. Overall study: Median doses per patient: roughly five ipilimumab, roughly 8 nivolumab. Myeloma cases were transplant-naive high-risk or relapsed within 3 years post first autologous transplant.

V was clipped by 3 bases and J by 2 bases, with 7 bases between them. The CDR3 sequence is 13 residues long. Germline assignment: CDR1 MNHEY and CDR2 SMNVEV (reference sequence). TCRdb's table, derived via immunoSEQ multiplex PCR, lists solely in-frame clones and lacks some. Of 1,500 to 2,000 clones in the sample, 81% were seen once. Starting 14 to 28 days after autologous transplant, ipilimumab 1 mg/kg was given. Patients got 3 mg/kg IV nivolumab weeks 1, 4, 7, 10, then biweekly through week 26. Sequencing was performed on PBMCs, taken in a trial of ipilimumab plus nivolumab as post-transplant consolidation. V and J are TRBV27 and TRBJ1-2; D gene uncertain. This sequence originates from a female donor with multiple myeloma. The CDR3 sequence is CASSFAGNYGYTF. DNA for the CDR3: TGTGCCAGCAGTTTTGCGGGGAACTATGGCTACACCTTC.